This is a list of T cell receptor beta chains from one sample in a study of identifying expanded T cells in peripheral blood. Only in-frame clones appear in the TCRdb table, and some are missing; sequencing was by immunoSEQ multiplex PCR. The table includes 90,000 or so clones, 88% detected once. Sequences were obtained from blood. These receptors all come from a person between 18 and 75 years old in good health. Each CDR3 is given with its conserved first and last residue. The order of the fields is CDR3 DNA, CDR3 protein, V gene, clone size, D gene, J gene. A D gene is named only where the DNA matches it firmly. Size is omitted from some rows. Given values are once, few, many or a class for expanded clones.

TGTGCCAGCAGTGAACTTGGACGGAACAGGGGCCTCAATCAGCCCCAGCATTTT,CASSELGRNRGLNQPQHF,TRBV6-1,.,TRBD1,TRBJ1-5
TGTGCCAGCAGTCGGGCAGCGTTTCGCACCGGGGAGCTGTTTTTT,CASSRAAFRTGELFF,TRBV27,once,.,TRBJ2-2
TGCGCCAGCAGTCAAGGCAGGTTCTCTGAAGCTTTCTTT,CASSQGRFSEAFF,TRBV4-3,.,.,TRBJ1-1
TGTGCCAGTACCGGGACAGGTCGAGGTATGAACACTGAAGCTTTCTTT,CASTGTGRGMNTEAFF,TRBV28,.,TRBD1,TRBJ1-1
TGTGCCAGCAGCTTAGGTTACGCCCCCTGGCTTGGCTACACCTTC,CASSLGYAPWLGYTF,TRBV7-9,.,.,TRBJ1-2
TGTGCCAGCAGATTAGACGGGAACTATGGCTACACCTTC,CASRLDGNYGYTF,TRBV6-5,.,.,TRBJ1-2
TGTGCCAGCAGTGAGGGGAGGGCTAATGAAAAACTGTTTTTT,CASSEGRANEKLFF,TRBV2,.,.,TRBJ1-4
TGCGCCAGCAGCCAAGAGGCGGGGGCGGGATCACCCCTCCACTTT,CASSQEAGAGSPLHF,TRBV4-3,.,.,TRBJ1-6
TGTGCCAGCAGTGCTAAGGGGCGTCGGGAAGCTTTCTTT,CASSAKGRREAFF,TRBV25-1,.,.,TRBJ1-1
TGTGCCAGCAGCCCCTCTGGACAGTCCACTGAAGCTTTCTTT,CASSPSGQSTEAFF,TRBV9,.,.,TRBJ1-1
TGTGCCAGCAGTGAGAGGGGTTATAGCAATCAGCCCCAGCATTTT,CASSERGYSNQPQHF,TRBV6-1,.,.,TRBJ1-5